A selection of T cell receptor beta chains follows, all from one sample in a study of cytomegalovirus exposure and HLA in healthy donors. The assay was immunoSEQ multiplex PCR, and TCRdb's table has in-frame clones only and misses some. The data hold 140,000 or so clones, with approximately 89% observed a single time. Sequencing was performed on PBMCs. These receptors all come from a man in his late teens or twenties in good health and CMV-seronegative. Both conserved end residues are part of each CDR3. D genes are given only for firm matches.

v_call	d_call	j_call	cdr3_aa
TRBV10-3	NA	TRBJ2-1	CAISVSGNEQFF
TRBV27	TRBD1	TRBJ2-7	CASSYGQGGDEQYF
TRBV30	TRBD1	TRBJ1-4	CARRDSGGEKLFF
TRBV5-1	NA	TRBJ2-3	CASSLDGIGDTQYF
TRBV30	NA	TRBJ1-5	CAWSVQGNQPQHF
TRBV2	TRBD2	TRBJ2-5	CASSEVLAGLETQYF
TRBV9	TRBD2	TRBJ2-1	CASSIRTSGDRNEQFF
TRBV28	NA	TRBJ1-2	CATAGQDGYTF
TRBV30	NA	TRBJ2-7	CAWTTDWMSEQYF
TRBV30	NA	TRBJ2-1	CAATDNEQFF
TRBV10-2	NA	TRBJ2-4	CASQKGGPKNIQYF
TRBV6-5	TRBD1	TRBJ1-3	CASIGIRGAGNTIYF
TRBV7-2	TRBD1	TRBJ1-5	CASSVGTGQNQPQHF
TRBV7-8	TRBD2	TRBJ2-1	CASSSISGAYNEQFF
TRBV9	TRBD2	TRBJ2-5	CASSVDGLAAETQYF
TRBV28	TRBD1	TRBJ2-5	CASSLGQGAQETQYF